A single sample is the source of the 23 T cell receptor beta chains below, sequenced in a study of T cell changes during pregnancy in multiple sclerosis. Repertoires were generated with immunoSEQ multiplex PCR, while TCRdb's copy carries only in-frame clones and drops some. The table includes some 70,000 clones, roughly nine tenths detected once. The sample in question was CD8+ T cells from peripheral blood mononuclear cells, obtained before pregnancy. These receptors came from a female donor with multiple sclerosis, enrolled in a pregnancy study.

The V and J genes are TRBV2 and TRBJ1-4; D ambiguous. CDR1 and CDR2 (germline): SNHLY, FYNNEI. V was clipped by 7 bases and J by 0 bases, with 15 bases between them. This CDR3 region has 16 residues. The DNA for the CDR3 is TGTGCCAGCACCGCCCTGGCTGCGGCAACTAATGAAAAACTGTTTTTT. It yields the protein CASTALAAATNEKLFF.

The V and J genes are TRBV5-1 and TRBJ1-5, with TRBD1 matching over 7 bases. Trimming removed 2 bases from V and 1 base from J; junction bases left unmatched: 3. Germline lookup yields CDR1 SGHRS and CDR2 YFSETQ. This CDR3 contains 15 residues. The chain's CDR3 is CASSLAGGSNQPQHF. CDR3 DNA sequence: TGCGCCAGCAGCTTAGCAGGGGGGAGCAATCAGCCCCAGCATTTT. The full variable domain, rest sourced from reference TRBV5-1 and TRBJ1-5, is KAGVTQTPRYLIKTRGQQVTLSCSPISGHRSVSWYQQTPGQGLQFLFEYFSETQRNKGNFPGRFSGRQFSNSRSEMNVSTLELGDSALYLCASSLAGGSNQPQHFGDGTRLSIL.

This clone has just one count. The chain links TRBV13 to TRBJ2-2; D unclear. CDR1 and CDR2 (germline): PRHDT, FYEKMQ (reference sequence). The V gene lost 0 bases and the J gene lost 0 bases, with 8 bases spanning the gap. CDR3 length: 16 residues. CDR3 loop: CASSLGSVANTGELFF. The CDR3 DNA reads as TGTGCCAGCAGCTTAGGTTCGGTAGCGAACACCGGGGAGCTGTTTTTT.

The chain combines TRBV7-3 with TRBJ2-3, with 12 bases aligning to TRBD2. This CDR3 is 15 amino acids long. V lost 4 bases and J lost 6; bases outside the gene matches: 5. Per germline, CDR1 SGHTA and CDR2 FQGTGA. CDR3 coding DNA: TGTGCCAGCAGCTCTAGCGGGGGGGCCGCGGATACGCAGTATTTT. Its translation: CASSSSGGAADTQYF.

This rearrangement joins TRBV13 to TRBJ2-3; TRBD1 might be the D (5 bases). This CDR3 has 14 residues. V was trimmed by 4 bases and J by 3 bases, leaving 11 bases between them. The germline gives CDR1 PRHDT, CDR2 FYEKMQ (reference sequence). DNA of the CDR3: TGTGCCAGCAGCTCAGGGCGGCGAACAGATACGCAGTATTTT. Its translation is CASSSGRRTDTQYF.

This clone has at least ten counts. The V and J genes are TRBV4-1 and TRBJ2-5; 7 bases match TRBD2. The CDR3 has 15 amino acids. Germline-derived CDR1 and CDR2 are MGHRA and YSYEKL. Trimming took 2 bases from V and 5 from J; bases not matched to a gene: 8. Written as DNA, the CDR3 is TGCGCCAGCAGCCAACTAGCTGGGGAGGGGGAGACCCAGTACTTC. Its translation: CASSQLAGEGETQYF.

In regard to this clone: In the same sample, other DNA sequences code for this CDR3. The V and J genes are TRBV13 and TRBJ1-5, with TRBD1 matching over 10 bases. The CDR3 consists of 14 residues. Germline trimming cut 3 bases from V and 4 bases from J; bases unmatched to any gene: 0. Germline loops: CDR1 PRHDT, CDR2 FYEKMQ (reference sequence). The CDR3 region is CASSLGQGNQPQHF. DNA for the CDR3: TGTGCCAGCAGCTTGGGACAGGGGAATCAGCCCCAGCATTTT.

The CDR3 spells CASSLAPPAEQFF. The DNA for the CDR3 is TGTGCCAGCAGCTTGGCCCCACCTGCGGAGCAGTTCTTC. The chain couples TRBV5-6 to TRBJ2-1; D remains ambiguous. The V and J ends lost 0 bases and 10 bases respectively, with 11 bases between them. Germline V gene data show CDR1 as SGHDT and CDR2 as YYEEEE. The CDR3 covers 13 residues.

The genes are TRBV10-3 and TRBJ2-1, with D perhaps matching TRBD2 (5 bases). Per germline, CDR1 ENHRY and CDR2 SYGVKD. The CDR3 contains 13 residues. V dropped 5 bases and J dropped 5 bases, with 10 bases sitting between them. The CDR3 bases are TGTGCCATCAGTTCCGGGGAAAACAATGAGCAGTTCTTC. Its protein product is CAISSGENNEQFF.

The chain is built from TRBV29-1 and TRBJ2-1, with TRBD2 identical over 8 bases. V lost 2 bases, J lost 2 bases, and 5 bases stayed unmatched. Germline V gene data show CDR1 as SQVTM and CDR2 as ANQGSEA. The CDR3 loop spans 15 amino acids. CDR3 in amino acids: CSVEISRGAYNEQFF. The DNA of the CDR3 is TGCAGCGTTGAAATTTCGCGGGGGGCCTACAATGAGCAGTTCTTC.

The chain couples TRBV7-6 to TRBJ2-1; possible D gene TRBD2, 7 bases. CDR3 size: 15 residues. The germline V and J ends were trimmed by 1 base and 8 bases, with 15 bases remaining between them. CDR1 and CDR2 (germline): SGHVS, FNYEAQ. CDR3 sequence (DNA): TGTGCCAGCAGCTTAGGTGGGGGGGCCTTGGATGAGCAGTTCTTC. This codes for CASSLGGGALDEQFF.

Notes on this clone: Sequence at one end of the junction differs from germline and may be a read error. The rearrangement joins TRBV6-6 to TRBJ1-1; D possibly corresponds to TRBD1 (6 bases). This CDR3 has 15 residues. CDR1 and CDR2 from the germline V gene are MNHNY and SVGAGI (reference sequence). The CDR3 nucleotides are TGTGCCAGCAGTTACTGGGGACAACTGAACACTGAAGCCTTCTTT. Translating it yields CASSYWGQLNTEAFF.

This clone was counted once. Here the CDR3 reads CATGTDTQYF. In nucleotides, the CDR3 is TGCGCCACCGGCACAGATACGCAGTATTTT. This sequence joins TRBV4-1 and TRBJ2-3; D unclear. Germline lookup yields CDR1 MGHRA and CDR2 YSYEKL. CDR3 length: 10 amino acids. V was trimmed by 10 bases and J by 1 base, leaving 3 bases between them.

This clone appeared once. The chain uses TRBV29-1 and TRBJ2-2; D not resolved. Per the germline V gene, CDR1 is SQVTM and CDR2 is ANQGSEA. Trimming left V 4 bases short and J 3 bases short, with 12 bases between. The CDR3 covers 14 residues. CDR3 residues: CSVGMGSDTGELFF. CDR3 nucleotides: TGCAGCGTTGGGATGGGCTCGGACACCGGGGAGCTGTTTTTT.

This clone occurred once. The chain is built from TRBV5-6 and TRBJ2-7; D unresolved. Germline values: CDR1 SGHDT, CDR2 YYEEEE. The CDR3 loop spans 15 amino acids. Trimming took off 5 bases at V and 2 bases at J, with 17 bases between the two ends. The CDR3 DNA follows: TGTGCCAGCAGGACGACCGGAGCGCCAGCCTACGAGCAGTACTTC. It codes for CASRTTGAPAYEQYF.

The chain joins TRBV9 to TRBJ2-2; D remains unclear. This CDR3 is built from 14 residues. CDR1 and CDR2 (germline): SGDLS, YYNGEE. V was pared by 3 bases and J by 4 bases, with 10 bases between. The CDR3: CASSAPRSTGELFF. The CDR3 DNA follows: TGTGCCAGCAGCGCCCCGAGGAGCACCGGGGAGCTGTTTTTT.

V and J are TRBV2 and TRBJ2-3, with D perhaps matching TRBD2 (6 bases). The CDR3 is made up of 15 amino acids. V was pared by 3 bases and J by 7 bases, with 17 bases between. Germline V CDR1 and CDR2: SNHLY, FYNNEI. CDR3 amino acids: CASSDISGPTNTQYF. The CDR3 nucleotides read TGTGCCAGCAGTGATATTAGCGGACCTACAAATACGCAGTATTTT.

The chain employs TRBV16 and TRBJ2-3; no definite D call. Trimming pared 4 bases from V and 5 bases from J, leaving 10 bases between. Germline V gene lookup returns CDR1 KGHSY and CDR2 FQNENV. This CDR3 is built from 13 residues. CDR3 in DNA: TGTGCCAGCAGCCCGGGTGCCGGAGATACGCAGTATTTT. Residues: CASSPGAGDTQYF. The full variable domain, in which reference TRBV16 and TRBJ2-3 provide the parts outside the CDR3, is GEEVAQTPKHLVRGEGQKAKLYCAPIKGHSYVFWYQQVLKNEFKFLISFQNENVFDETGMPKERFSAKCLPNSPCSLEIQATKLEDSAVYFCASSPGAGDTQYFGPGTRLTVL.

CDR3 DNA sequence: TGTGCCAGCAGCTCGCAAGTACTAGTAACCGGGGAGCTGTTTTTT. It translates to CASSSQVLVTGELFF. The chain carries TRBV13 and TRBJ2-2; a weak D match, TRBD2 (5 bases). The CDR3 extends over 15 amino acids. CDR1 is PRHDT and CDR2 is FYEKMQ in the germline V gene (reference sequence). Trimming pared 4 bases from V and 5 bases from J, leaving 14 bases between.

The rearrangement joins TRBV6-6 to TRBJ2-3, with TRBD1 matching over 7 bases. Per the germline V gene, CDR1 is MNHNY and CDR2 is SVGAGI (reference sequence). The V and J ends lost 4 bases and 2 bases, in that order; junction bases with no gene match: 9. The CDR3 totals 16 residues. The CDR3 region has the DNA TGTGCCAGCAGTTCCCCGGACAGGCTTCCCACAGATACGCAGTATTTT. This sequence encodes CASSSPDRLPTDTQYF.

V gene TRBV27 combines with J gene TRBJ1-2, with a possible D match to TRBD1 (5 bases). This CDR3 contains 13 residues. In germline, CDR1 is MNHEY, CDR2 SMNVEV (reference sequence). Trimming left V 6 bases short and J 10 bases short, with 18 bases between. The CDR3 DNA reads TGTGCCAGCAGGCCCAGGGACTCGGAGGCCTACACCTTC. Protein: CASRPRDSEAYTF.

The chain employs TRBV4-1 and TRBJ2-1, with 7 positions matching TRBD2. This CDR3 has 14 amino acids. The germline V gene has CDR1 MGHRA and CDR2 YSYEKL. J was trimmed by 6 bases and V by 4 bases; bases with no gene match: 6. DNA of the CDR3: TGCGCCAGCAGCCCCACGTGGGGGGGCAATGAGCAGTTCTTC. Translated: CASSPTWGGNEQFF.

V usage is TRBV29-1 and J usage is TRBJ2-7; D not resolved. The CDR3 has 13 amino acids. Trimming stripped 2 bases from V and 4 bases from J, with 12 bases between. Germline V CDR1 and CDR2: SQVTM, ANQGSEA. In DNA, the CDR3 is TGCAGCGTTGAAATGGCATCTCAATACGAGCAGTACTTC. Amino acid sequence: CSVEMASQYEQYF.